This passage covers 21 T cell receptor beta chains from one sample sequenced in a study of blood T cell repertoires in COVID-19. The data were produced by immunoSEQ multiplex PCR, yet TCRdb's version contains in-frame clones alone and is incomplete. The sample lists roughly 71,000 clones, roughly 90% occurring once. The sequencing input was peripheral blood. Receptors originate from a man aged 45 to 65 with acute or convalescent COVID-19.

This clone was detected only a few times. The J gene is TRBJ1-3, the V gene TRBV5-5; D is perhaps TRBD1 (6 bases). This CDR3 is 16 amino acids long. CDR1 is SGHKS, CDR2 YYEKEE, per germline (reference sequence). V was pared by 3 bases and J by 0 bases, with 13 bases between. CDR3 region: CASSSGTLGSGNTIYF. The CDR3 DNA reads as TGTGCCAGCAGCTCCGGGACACTCGGCTCTGGAAACACCATATATTTT.

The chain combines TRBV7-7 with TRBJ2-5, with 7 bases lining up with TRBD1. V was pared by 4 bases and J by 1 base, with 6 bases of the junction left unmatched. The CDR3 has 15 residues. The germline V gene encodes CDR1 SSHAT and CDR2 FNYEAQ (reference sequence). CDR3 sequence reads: CASSSATGPQETQYF. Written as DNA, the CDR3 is TGTGCCAGCAGCTCCGCGACAGGGCCCCAAGAGACCCAGTACTTC.

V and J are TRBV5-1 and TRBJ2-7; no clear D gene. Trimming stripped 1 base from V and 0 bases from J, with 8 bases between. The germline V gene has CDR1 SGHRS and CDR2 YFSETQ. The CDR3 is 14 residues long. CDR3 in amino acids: CASSLISSSYEQYF. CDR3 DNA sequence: TGCGCCAGCAGCTTGATTTCCAGCTCCTACGAGCAGTACTTC.

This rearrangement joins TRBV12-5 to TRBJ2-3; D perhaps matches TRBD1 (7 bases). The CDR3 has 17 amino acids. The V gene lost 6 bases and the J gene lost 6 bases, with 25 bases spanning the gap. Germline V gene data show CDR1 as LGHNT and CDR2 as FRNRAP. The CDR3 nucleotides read TGTGCTAGTGGCCCCGGGTACGACAGGGCGGGGAGGGATACGCAGTATTTT. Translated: CASGPGYDRAGRDTQYF. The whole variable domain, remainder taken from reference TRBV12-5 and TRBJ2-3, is DARVTQTPRHKVTEMGQEVTMRCQPILGHNTVFWYRQTMMQGLELLAYFRNRAPLDDSGMPKDRFSAEMPDATLATLKIQPSEPRDSAVYFCASGPGYDRAGRDTQYFGPGTRLTVL.

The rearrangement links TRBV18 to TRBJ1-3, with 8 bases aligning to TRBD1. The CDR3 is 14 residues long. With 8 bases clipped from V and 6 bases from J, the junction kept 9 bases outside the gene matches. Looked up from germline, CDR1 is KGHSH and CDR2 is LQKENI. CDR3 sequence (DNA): TGTGCCAGCCGCGGACTGGACAGGGTAAACACCATATATTTT. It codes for CASRGLDRVNTIYF. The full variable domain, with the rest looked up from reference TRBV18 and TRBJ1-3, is NAGVMQNPRHLVRRRGQEARLRCSPMKGHSHVYWYRQLPEEGLKFMVYLQKENIIDESGMPKERFSAEFPKEGPSILRIQQVVRGDSAAYFCASRGLDRVNTIYFGEGSWLTVV.

The CDR3 sequence: CASSYSGRAYGYTF. The CDR3 DNA is TGTGCCAGCAGTTACTCGGGCAGGGCCTATGGCTACACCTTC. The V gene is TRBV6-5, the J gene TRBJ1-2, with D possibly TRBD1 on 5 matching bases. The V end was cut by 0 bases, the J end by 4 bases, with 9 bases between. CDR3 size: 14 residues. Germline V gene data show CDR1 as MNHEY and CDR2 as SVGAGI.

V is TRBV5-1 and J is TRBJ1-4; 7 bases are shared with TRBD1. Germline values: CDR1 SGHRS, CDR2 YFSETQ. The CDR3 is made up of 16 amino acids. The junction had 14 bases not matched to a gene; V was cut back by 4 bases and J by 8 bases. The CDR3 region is CASSPGIDRAGEKLFF. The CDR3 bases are TGCGCCAGCAGCCCCGGCATAGACAGGGCCGGGGAAAAACTGTTTTTT.

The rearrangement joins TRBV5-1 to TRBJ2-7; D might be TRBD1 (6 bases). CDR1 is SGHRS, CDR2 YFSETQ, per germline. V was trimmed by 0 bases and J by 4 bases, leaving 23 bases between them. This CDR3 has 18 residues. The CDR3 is CASSLEGGFGAMGYEQYF. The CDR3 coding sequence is TGCGCCAGCAGCTTGGAAGGGGGTTTCGGGGCGATGGGGTACGAGCAGTACTTC.

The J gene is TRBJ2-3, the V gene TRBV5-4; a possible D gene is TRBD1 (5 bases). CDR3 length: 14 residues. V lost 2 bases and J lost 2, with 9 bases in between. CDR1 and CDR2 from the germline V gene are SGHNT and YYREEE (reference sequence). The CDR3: CASSFQTATDTQYF. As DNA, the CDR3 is TGTGCCAGCAGCTTTCAGACAGCCACAGATACGCAGTATTTT.

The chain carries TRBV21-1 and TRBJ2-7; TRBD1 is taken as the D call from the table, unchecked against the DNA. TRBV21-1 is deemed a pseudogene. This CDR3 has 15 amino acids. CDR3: CASSGPGQGFNEQYF. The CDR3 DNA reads TGTGCCAGCAGCGGGCCGGGACAGGGTTTCAACGAGCAGTACTTC.

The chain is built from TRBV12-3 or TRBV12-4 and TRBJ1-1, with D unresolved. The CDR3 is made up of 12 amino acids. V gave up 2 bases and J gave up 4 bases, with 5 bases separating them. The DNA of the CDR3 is TGTGCCAGCAGTTTATGGAGCACTGAAGCTTTCTTT. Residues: CASSLWSTEAFF.

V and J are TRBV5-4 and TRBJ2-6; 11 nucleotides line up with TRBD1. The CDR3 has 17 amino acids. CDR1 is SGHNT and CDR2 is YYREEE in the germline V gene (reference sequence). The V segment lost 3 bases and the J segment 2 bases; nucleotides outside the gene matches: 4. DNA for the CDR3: TGTGCCAGCAGCTCAGGACAGGGGGCGGCTGGGGCCAACGTCCTGACTTTC. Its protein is CASSSGQGAAGANVLTF.

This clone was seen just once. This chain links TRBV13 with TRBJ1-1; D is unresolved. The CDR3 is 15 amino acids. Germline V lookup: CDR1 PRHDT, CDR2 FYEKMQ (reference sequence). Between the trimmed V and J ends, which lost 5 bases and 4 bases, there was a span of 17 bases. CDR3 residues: CASSPGGVGFTEAFF. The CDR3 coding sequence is TGTGCCAGCAGCCCCGGAGGAGTGGGTTTCACTGAAGCTTTCTTT.

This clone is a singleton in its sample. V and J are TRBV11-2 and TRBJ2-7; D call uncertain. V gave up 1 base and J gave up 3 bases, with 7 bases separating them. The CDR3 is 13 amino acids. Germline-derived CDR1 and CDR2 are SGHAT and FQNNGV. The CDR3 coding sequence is TGTGCCAGCAGCTTAGCTCTGTACTACGAGCAGTACTTC. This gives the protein CASSLALYYEQYF.

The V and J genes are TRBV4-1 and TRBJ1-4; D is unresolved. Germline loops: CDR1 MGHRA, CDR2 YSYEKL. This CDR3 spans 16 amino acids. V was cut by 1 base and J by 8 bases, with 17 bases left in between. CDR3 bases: TGCGCCAGCAGCCAAGCTGGCGGGGAACAAGAGGAAAAACTGTTTTTT. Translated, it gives CASSQAGGEQEEKLFF.

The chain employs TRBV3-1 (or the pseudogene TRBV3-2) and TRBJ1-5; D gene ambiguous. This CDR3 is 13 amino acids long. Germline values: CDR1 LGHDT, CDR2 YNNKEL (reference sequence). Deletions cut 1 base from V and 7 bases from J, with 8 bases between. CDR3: CASSQGGGQPQHF. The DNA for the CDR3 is TGTGCCAGCAGCCAAGGAGGAGGGCAGCCCCAGCATTTT.

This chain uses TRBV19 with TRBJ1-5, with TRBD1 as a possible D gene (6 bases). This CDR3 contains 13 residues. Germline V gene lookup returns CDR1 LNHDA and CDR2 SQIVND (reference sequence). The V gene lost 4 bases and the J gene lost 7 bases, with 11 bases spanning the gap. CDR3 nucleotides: TGTGCCAGTAGTAGCCAGGGGCGGCAGCCCCAGCATTTT. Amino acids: CASSSQGRQPQHF.

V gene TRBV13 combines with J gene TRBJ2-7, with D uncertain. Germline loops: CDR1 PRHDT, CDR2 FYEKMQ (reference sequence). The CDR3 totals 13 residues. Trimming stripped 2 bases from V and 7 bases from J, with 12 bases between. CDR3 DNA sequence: TGTGCCAGCAGCTTAAAAGCCCGAATTGAGCAGTACTTC. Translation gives CASSLKARIEQYF.

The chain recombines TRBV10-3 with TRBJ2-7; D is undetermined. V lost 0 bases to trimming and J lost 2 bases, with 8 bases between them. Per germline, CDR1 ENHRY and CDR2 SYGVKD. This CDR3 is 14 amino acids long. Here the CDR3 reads CAISESGRPYEQYF. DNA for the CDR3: TGTGCCATCAGTGAGTCGGGCCGGCCCTACGAGCAGTACTTC.

CDR3 nucleotide sequence: TGTGCCAGCAGCTTAGCGAACAGAGGGACAGAGCTATCCGAGCAGTACTTC. Its protein is CASSLANRGTELSEQYF. The rearrangement joins TRBV7-6 to TRBJ2-7, with TRBD1 matching over 7 bases. CDR1 SGHVS and CDR2 FNYEAQ come from the germline V gene. V gave up 0 bases and J gave up 6 bases; unmatched junction bases: 14. This CDR3 has 17 amino acids.

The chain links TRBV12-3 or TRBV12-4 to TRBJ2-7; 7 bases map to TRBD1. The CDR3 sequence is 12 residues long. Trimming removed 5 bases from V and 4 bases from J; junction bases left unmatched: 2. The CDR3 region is CASSPGQYEQYF. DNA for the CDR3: TGTGCCAGCAGTCCGGGACAGTACGAGCAGTACTTC.